This T cell receptor beta chain was profiled in a study of blood T cell repertoires in COVID-19. As processed by the authors: Quantification of nucleated cells was approximated via reference gene primer amplification. The method was immunoSEQ multiplex PCR; TCRdb's version includes in-frame clones alone and lacks a portion of them. The V and J calls and clone size are taken from that table; D and trimming were inferred from the DNA. The table records 160,000 or so clones, approximately 81% of them present only once. The study recruited people aged about 18 to 89 years across more than 20 US areas. The source material was PBMCs or T cells enriched from blood (not recorded which). The sequence was collected from a woman in her thirties or forties with acute COVID-19.

The chain's CDR3 is CASSLLAGIENTGELFF. In nucleotides, the CDR3 is TGTGCCAGCAGTCTACTAGCGGGAATAGAGAACACCGGGGAGCTGTTTTTT. The chain uses TRBV6-2 or TRBV6-3 and TRBJ2-2, with TRBD2 matching over 10 bases. V dropped 5 bases and J dropped 1; count of bases not matched to a gene: 7. CDR1 and CDR2 (germline): MNHEY, SVGEGT. The CDR3 covers 17 residues.